This T cell receptor beta chain was sequenced for a study of blood T cell repertoires in COVID-19 (dated by TCRdb to 2018 to 2021). Notes on the research overall: Samples from collaborators originated in the United States, Italy and Spain and spanned both the acute and convalescent phases of COVID-19. The material from the prospective study consisted of cDNA or gDNA derived from T cells, B-cell-depleted T cells, or PBMCs. Subjects who had been exposed to COVID-19, were actively infected with it, or had recovered from it provided the deeply sampled blood TCRbeta repertoires that made up the dataset. The repertoires were made available in a free public database intended to serve as a resource for research on the immune response to SARS-CoV-2. The samples were drawn from the first 160 participants of the ongoing ImmuneRACE study and from 1,254 subjects provided by 6 global collaborators. Sample metadata almost always included a de-identified subject ID, COVID-19 status, age in years and sex. Where available, HLA class I and class II types were taken from metadata supplied by the sample provider and were not determined by assay-based typing. Beyond this particular receptor, the publication reports: The amount of clinical and demographic metadata varied by source and participant and was provided uncurated.

The CDR3 numbers 14 residues from cysteine through phenylalanine. Of all the DNA, just the CDR3 is kept, 42 bases in frame from base 1. CDR1 and CDR2 are read off the germline V gene as SNHLY and FYNNEI. V is pared back by 3 bases and J by 0 bases, with 8 bases lying between the germline termini. TCRbeta CDR3 regions were amplified from genomic DNA using the immunoSEQ Assay, a bias-controlled multiplex PCR. The study's own analysis went as follows. Within the assay, amplification of reference gene primers was used to estimate how many nucleated cells each sample contained. To quantify the absolute abundance of each unique TCRbeta CDR3 rearrangement, sequence reads were collapsed and filtered. For each sample, productive Simpson clonality was calculated by taking the square root of Simpson's diversity index across productive rearrangements. Held by TCRdb, this immuneACCESS table contains in-frame sequences only and omits some clones. Under half of the omission traces to an unresolved V gene where checked; the cause of the rest is unknown. That table gives V, J and clone size, and the DNA gave D and trimming. This sample comprises approximately 190,000 clones, 84% of them detected only once. Of the sample, roughly 3.2% is held by the ten largest clones.

Participants in the prospective study were aged about 18 to 100 years, lived in under 30 United States geographic areas, and enrolled through a virtual design. Cohort assignment in the prospective study relied on participant-reported clinical history from a screening survey and a study questionnaire. A participant counted as exposed if, within 2 weeks of entering the study, that participant had been in contact with someone who had a PCR-confirmed or clinician-diagnosed COVID-19 case. In the prospective study, whole blood, serum and a nasopharyngeal or oropharyngeal swab were collected from each participant by mobile phlebotomists. Participants in the prospective study had the option to provide additional blood draws and questionnaires over an approximately 2-month period. Blood samples from the prospective study were shipped frozen or at room temperature prior to DNA extraction. On this clone: Its antigen is unknown. No clone much larger than this one lies a single base away; base qualities are absent.

Here the chain combines TRBV2 and TRBJ2-5, with no confidently assigned D gene. Sequencing was carried out using PBMCs or T cells enriched from blood (not recorded which). The clonotype was recovered from a woman aged 30 to 39 who had been exposed to COVID-19. CDR3 reads: CASSERSNQETQYF. The nucleotides read TGTGCCAGCAGTGAGCGGTCAAACCAAGAGACCCAGTACTTC.